This TCR beta chain derives from a study of blood T cell repertoires in COVID-19. Trimming pared 5 bases from V and 3 bases from J, leaving 11 bases between. The length of the CDR3 is 14 residues. Germline V CDR1 and CDR2: KGHSH, LQKENI. Produced via immunoSEQ multiplex PCR; TCRdb's table is partial and in-frame only. This table holds 78,000 or so clones, 87% found once. The chain joins TRBV18 to TRBJ1-5; D not certain. Sequenced: peripheral blood. The sequence was obtained from a woman in her forties or fifties with acute or convalescent COVID-19. In nucleotides, the CDR3 is TGTGCCAGCTCATCCGACTGGTACAATCAGCCCCAGCATTTT. As protein: CASSSDWYNQPQHF.